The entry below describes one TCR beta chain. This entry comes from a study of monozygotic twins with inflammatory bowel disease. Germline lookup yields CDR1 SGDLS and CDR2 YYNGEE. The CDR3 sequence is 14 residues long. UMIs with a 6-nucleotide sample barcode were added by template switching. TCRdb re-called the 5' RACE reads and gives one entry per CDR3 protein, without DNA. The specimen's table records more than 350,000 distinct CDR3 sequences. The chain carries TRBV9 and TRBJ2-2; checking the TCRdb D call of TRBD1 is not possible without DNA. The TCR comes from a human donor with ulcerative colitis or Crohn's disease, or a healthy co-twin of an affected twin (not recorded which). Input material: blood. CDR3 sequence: CASSGGPNTGELFF.